This T cell receptor beta chain was obtained from a study of early T cells in non-severe SARS-CoV-2 infection. Study-level information: The authors sequenced bulk RNA from unsorted whole blood, leaving chains unpaired. Study conclusions and caveats: VDJdb-based annotation leaned toward anti-spike CD8 responses and missed private and CD4 specificities.

Individually, cDNA molecules had unique molecular identifiers attached to them. TCRdb recomputed calls from the 5' RACE reads with MiXCR, one row per CDR3 protein. Of 46,000 or so distinct CDR3 sequences in the sample, approximately 4% were seen once. This clonotype was counted ten times or more. Its matching antigen is unknown. The sequence came from an adult who was a healthcare worker with PCR-confirmed SARS-CoV-2 infection or an uninfected control (not recorded which). The sequenced sample was whole blood.

The CDR3 nucleotides read TGCGCCACCAGGCCGGCGGGAGGCCCCTACAATGAGCAGTTCTTC. It specifies CATRPAGGPYNEQFF. The V call is TRBV10-2, the J call TRBJ2-1, with 8 bases fitting TRBD2. The V segment lost 10 bases and the J segment 2 bases; nucleotides outside the gene matches: 10. Germline CDR1 reads WSHSY; CDR2 reads SAAADI. This CDR3 has 15 amino acids.